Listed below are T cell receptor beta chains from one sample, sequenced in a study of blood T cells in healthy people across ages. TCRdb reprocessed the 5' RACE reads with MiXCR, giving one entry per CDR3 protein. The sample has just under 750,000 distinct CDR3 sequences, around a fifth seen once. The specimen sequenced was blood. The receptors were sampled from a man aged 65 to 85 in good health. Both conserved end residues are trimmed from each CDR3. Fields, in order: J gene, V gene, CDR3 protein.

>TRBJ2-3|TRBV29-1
SAEQGRADTQY
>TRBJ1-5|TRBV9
ASSPRGQSNQPQH
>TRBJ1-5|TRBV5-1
ASSLAPSGDGNQPQH
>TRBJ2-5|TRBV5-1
ASSLTGGNQETQY
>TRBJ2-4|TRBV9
ASSVKGWGAKNIQY
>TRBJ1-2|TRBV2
ASRTKGQGRRGYT
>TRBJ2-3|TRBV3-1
ASSPSPADTQY
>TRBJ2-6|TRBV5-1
ASQGSGANVLT
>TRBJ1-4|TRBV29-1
SVLRTGAANEKLF
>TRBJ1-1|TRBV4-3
ASSQGLRGNTEAF
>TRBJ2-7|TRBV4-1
ASSQGPNLSSYEQY
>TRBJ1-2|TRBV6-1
ASSEGRDTTNT
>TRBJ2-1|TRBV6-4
ASSDDTYNEQF
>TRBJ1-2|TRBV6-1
ASSEARIPSGTGEYGYT
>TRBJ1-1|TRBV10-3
AIRESVGAEAF
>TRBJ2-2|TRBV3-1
ASSQDLRGRLF